The source of this T cell receptor (beta chain) is a study of cytomegalovirus exposure and HLA in healthy donors. Study findings and constraints: The study listed around 150 cytomegalovirus-associated TCR beta chains. In the analysis, some V segments, TRBV6-2 and TRBV6-3 included, were excluded as indistinguishable.

A remark on this clone: What it binds is unknown.

CDR1 WNHNN and CDR2 SYGVQD come from the germline V gene (reference sequence). V was shortened by 8 bases and J by 15 bases, with 23 bases between the two germline ends. This CDR3 has 13 residues. PCR amplification relied on 60 Vbeta primers (plus 13 Jbeta primers). Produced via immunoSEQ multiplex PCR; TCRdb's table is partial and in-frame only. The sample lists 35,000 to 55,000 clones; 51% were seen once. Material: PBMCs. The clonotype was recovered from a man in his sixties in good health and CMV-seronegative. The chain combines TRBV10-1 with TRBJ2-1; D possibly corresponds to TRBD2 (6 bases). In DNA, the CDR3 is TGCGCCAGCTCTTCCCCCGGGGGATATTTGATGTTCTTC. Encoded protein: CASSSPGGYLMFF.